This is a list of T cell receptor beta chains from one sample in a study of cytomegalovirus exposure and HLA in healthy donors. Produced via immunoSEQ multiplex PCR; TCRdb's table is partial and in-frame only. The profile shows about 150,000 clones, around 79% of them singletons. Sequences were obtained from PBMCs. The origin of the receptors is a man aged 25 to 40 in good health and CMV-seropositive. The CDR3 runs from the conserved cysteine through the conserved F or W. The D gene is left open where the match is weak. The listing skips clone size in some rows; elsewhere it reads once, few, many or a size class.

d_call: TRBD2
v_call: TRBV9
clone_size: NA
j_call: TRBJ2-6
cdr3_nt: TGTGCCAGCAGCGTAGCTTTGAGACTAGCGGGCCACTCTGGGGCCAACGTCCTGACTTTC
cdr3_aa: CASSVALRLAGHSGANVLTF

d_call: TRBD2
v_call: TRBV13
clone_size: NA
j_call: TRBJ2-7
cdr3_nt: TGTGCCAGCAGCGGCACCCTAGCGGGAGAAGTCCACGAGCAGTACTTC
cdr3_aa: CASSGTLAGEVHEQYF

d_call: NA
v_call: TRBV18
clone_size: NA
j_call: TRBJ2-3
cdr3_nt: TGTGCCAGCTCCAGGGCGGTACGGACGGACACAGATACGCAGTATTTT
cdr3_aa: CASSRAVRTDTDTQYF

d_call: NA
v_call: TRBV19
clone_size: few
j_call: TRBJ1-5
cdr3_nt: TGTGCCAGTAATAGCCAGCCCCAGCATTTT
cdr3_aa: CASNSQPQHF

d_call: TRBD2
v_call: TRBV9
clone_size: NA
j_call: TRBJ2-7
cdr3_nt: TGTGCCAGCAGCGTAGACGCGGGAGGGAGAAACGAGCAGTACTTC
cdr3_aa: CASSVDAGGRNEQYF

d_call: TRBD1
v_call: TRBV9
clone_size: NA
j_call: TRBJ1-2
cdr3_nt: TGTGCCAGCAGCGGCAGGGACAGCCAATCAACTAACTATGGCTACACCTTC
cdr3_aa: CASSGRDSQSTNYGYTF

d_call: TRBD2
v_call: TRBV9
clone_size: NA
j_call: TRBJ2-1
cdr3_nt: TGTGCCAGCAGCGCCAAACAACCAGGGGGGACTAGCGGGAGAGGAGAAGACAATGAGCAGTTCTTC
cdr3_aa: CASSAKQPGGTSGRGEDNEQFF

d_call: NA
v_call: TRBV2
clone_size: NA
j_call: TRBJ2-7
cdr3_nt: TGTGCCAGTGGCTTGACACCTATATACGAGCAGTACTTC
cdr3_aa: CASGLTPIYEQYF

d_call: NA
v_call: TRBV11-1
clone_size: NA
j_call: TRBJ2-1
cdr3_nt: TGTGCCAGCTCTACGGGGAGTGACAATGAGCAGTTCTTC
cdr3_aa: CASSTGSDNEQFF

d_call: NA
v_call: TRBV30
clone_size: NA
j_call: TRBJ1-2
cdr3_nt: TGTGCCTGGGGCGAAACGCGGGGCTACACCTTC
cdr3_aa: CAWGETRGYTF

d_call: NA
v_call: TRBV6-5
clone_size: NA
j_call: TRBJ1-2
cdr3_nt: TGTGCCAGCAGCGGATGGGGGCTTGGCTACACCTTC
cdr3_aa: CASSGWGLGYTF

d_call: TRBD1
v_call: TRBV19
clone_size: NA
j_call: TRBJ2-7
cdr3_nt: TGTGCCAGTAGTTCCGCCGGGACAGGTCCCTACGAGCAGTACTTC
cdr3_aa: CASSSAGTGPYEQYF

d_call: TRBD2
v_call: TRBV10-3
clone_size: NA
j_call: TRBJ2-7
cdr3_nt: TGTGCCATCAGTGAGTCCTCGGGACTAGGGTCCCACGAGCAGTACTTC
cdr3_aa: CAISESSGLGSHEQYF

d_call: TRBD2
v_call: TRBV28
clone_size: NA
j_call: TRBJ2-2
cdr3_nt: TGTGCCAGTCTGGGGACTAGCGGGATCGGGGAGCTGTTTTTT
cdr3_aa: CASLGTSGIGELFF